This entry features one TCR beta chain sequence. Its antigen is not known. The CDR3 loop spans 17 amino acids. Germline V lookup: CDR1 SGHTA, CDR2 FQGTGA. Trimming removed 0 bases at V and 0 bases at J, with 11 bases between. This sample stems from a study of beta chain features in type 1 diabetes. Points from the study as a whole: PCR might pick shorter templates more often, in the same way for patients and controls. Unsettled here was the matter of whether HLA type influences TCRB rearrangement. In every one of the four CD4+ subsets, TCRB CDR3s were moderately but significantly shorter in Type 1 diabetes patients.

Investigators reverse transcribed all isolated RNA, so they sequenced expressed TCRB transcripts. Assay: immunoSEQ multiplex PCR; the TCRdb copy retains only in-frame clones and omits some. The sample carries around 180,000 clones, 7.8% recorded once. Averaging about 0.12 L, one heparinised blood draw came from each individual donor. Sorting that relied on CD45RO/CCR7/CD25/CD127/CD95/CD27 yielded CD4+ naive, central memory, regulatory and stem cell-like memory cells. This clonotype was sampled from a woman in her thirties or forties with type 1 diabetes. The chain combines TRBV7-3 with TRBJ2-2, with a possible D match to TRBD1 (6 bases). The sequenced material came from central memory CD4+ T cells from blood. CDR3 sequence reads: CASSLTPHRANTGELFF. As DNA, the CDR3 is TGTGCCAGCAGCTTAACTCCCCACAGGGCGAACACCGGGGAGCTGTTTTTT.